The source of this T cell receptor (beta chain) is a study of blood T cell repertoires in COVID-19. Overall study: COVID-19 samples collected from the United States, Italy and Spain covered acute and convalescent phases.

Participant age was roughly 18 to 100 years, and participants resided in approximately 25 US areas. Cohort placement rested on clinical history that participants reported themselves. The repertoire was sequenced with immunoSEQ multiplex PCR; TCRdb's copy has only in-frame clones and lacks some. The table records some 300,000 clones, roughly 89% of them present only once. This sequence originates from a woman in her late teens or twenties with acute COVID-19. Input material: PBMCs or T cells enriched from blood (not recorded which).

The CDR3 region is CASTAGPYEKLFF. Written as DNA, the CDR3 is TGCGCCAGCACGGCAGGCCCATATGAAAAACTGTTTTTT. This chain links TRBV5-1 with TRBJ1-4; D is undetermined. V was shortened by 6 bases and J by 6 bases, with 12 bases between the two germline ends. Germline assignment: CDR1 SGHRS and CDR2 YFSETQ. CDR3 length equals 13 residues.